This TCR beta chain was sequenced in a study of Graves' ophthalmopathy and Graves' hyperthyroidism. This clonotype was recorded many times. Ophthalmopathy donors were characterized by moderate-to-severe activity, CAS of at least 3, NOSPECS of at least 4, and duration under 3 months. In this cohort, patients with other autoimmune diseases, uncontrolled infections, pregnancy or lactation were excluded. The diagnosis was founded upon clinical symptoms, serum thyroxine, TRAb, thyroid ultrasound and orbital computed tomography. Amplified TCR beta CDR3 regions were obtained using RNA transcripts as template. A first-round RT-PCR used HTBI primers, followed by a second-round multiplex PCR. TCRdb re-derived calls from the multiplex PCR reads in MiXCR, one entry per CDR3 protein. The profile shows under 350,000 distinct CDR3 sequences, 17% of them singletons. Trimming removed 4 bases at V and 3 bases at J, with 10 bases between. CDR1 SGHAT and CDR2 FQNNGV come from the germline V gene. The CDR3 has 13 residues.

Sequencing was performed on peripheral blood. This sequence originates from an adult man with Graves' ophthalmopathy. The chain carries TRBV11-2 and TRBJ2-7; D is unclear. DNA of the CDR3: TGTGCCAGCAGCTCCGGTCCCGACTACGAGCAGTACTTC. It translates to CASSSGPDYEQYF.